This T cell receptor (beta chain) was documented in a study of T-cell reconstitution after alpha-beta-depleted transplantation in children. General study findings and limits: The origin of alpha-beta T cells about two months after transplant was reportedly several hundred expanded graft clones. Some patients showed high day-60 TCRbeta diversity, which derived from surviving recipient T cells and thymic progenitors. One year post-transplant, T-cell counts and diversity were largely derived from T cells produced anew.

With respect to this clonotype: Its antigen remains unknown. An end of the junction differs from the germline gene, which may be a read error.

It was with unique molecular identifiers that the TCRbeta library was prepared. TCRdb ran MiXCR on the PCR reads and lists one entry per CDR3 protein. The sample shows 700,000 to 850,000 distinct CDR3 sequences, 16% of them seen only once. This CDR3 has 13 residues. The sample was PBMCs, mostly from graft donor cells, taken 360 days after TCRalphabeta/CD19-depleted stem cell transplant. This sequence joins TRBV12-3 or TRBV12-4 and TRBJ2-7; TRBD2 is a possible D gene (5 bases). This receptor was taken from a male patient aged 10-17 years who had a stem cell transplant for acute lymphoblastic leukemia, so the T cells may come from the graft donor. In DNA, the CDR3 is TGTGCCAGCAGTTTAGGTGGAGGCTACGAGCAGCACTTC. It is translated as CASSLGGGYEQHF.